This is a list of T cell receptor beta chains from one sample in a study of a mutant IDH1 vaccine in newly diagnosed glioma. No cognate antigen is known for these TCRs. TCRdb's table, derived via immunoSEQ multiplex PCR, lists solely in-frame clones and lacks some. The data contain approximately 10,000 clones, around 86% of them singletons. Source: PBMCs, taken from a glioma patient whose treatment included an IDH1 peptide vaccine. These receptors were obtained from a woman aged 40 to 50 with glioma. Some clones in this sample may be carry-over from other donors' samples. Both conserved end residues are part of each CDR3. Each record gives: V gene, CDR3 protein.

TRBV6-4 CASSDWNLARGEQFF
TRBV6-1 CASKAWTSAETQYF
TRBV11-2 CASSLNRGRLGDTEAFF
TRBV5-1 CASSLELADSYEQYF
TRBV2 CASSPTTGYEQYF
TRBV11-2 CASSLGGASNQPQHF
TRBV5-6 CASSPGTGTSPLHF
TRBV5-1 CASSLEGTSGHNEQFF
TRBV11-2 CASRIAGGQGHEQYF
TRBV30 CAWSVSVYEQYF
TRBV6-1 CASSDRLGYGYTF
TRBV5-4 CASSRWTDEKGSYEQYF
TRBV5-6 CAGGRVSTDTQYF
TRBV27 CASSSRSYRDRNYGYTF
TRBV5-3 CARSLDIDRGAGGYTF
TRBV6-1 CASSESAATNQPQHF
TRBV29-1 CSVEEGGIQETQYF
TRBV15 CATSRAGARDEQYF
TRBV9 CASSVGGYTEAFF
TRBV5-1 CASSYSTSGGGTDTQYF